A selection of T cell receptor beta chains follows, all from one sample in a study of blood T cell repertoires in COVID-19. Sequencing used immunoSEQ multiplex PCR; TCRdb keeps in-frame clones, though not all of them. The table shows roughly 150,000 clones, with 85% to 90% occurring only once. What was sequenced was peripheral blood. Receptor source: a woman in her thirties or forties with acute or convalescent COVID-19. CDR3s include the opening cysteine and the closing phenylalanine or tryptophan. The order of the fields is J gene, V gene, D gene, clone size, CDR3 protein, CDR3 DNA. A D gene is named only where the DNA matches it firmly. Clone size is shown for a subset of rows, as once, few, many or a class of expanded clone.

TRBJ2-3,TRBV29-1,-,-,CSSTKGDTQYF,TGCAGCTCCACAAAGGGGGATACGCAGTATTTT
TRBJ2-1,TRBV3-1/TRBV3-2,TRBD2,few,CASSQGLAGGPGNEQFF,TGTGCCAGCAGCCAAGGACTAGCGGGGGGGCCGGGCAATGAGCAGTTCTTC
TRBJ2-7,TRBV19,TRBD1,once,CASRKLQGAFYEQYF,TGTGCCAGTAGGAAACTGCAGGGGGCCTTTTACGAGCAGTACTTC
TRBJ2-2,TRBV7-9,TRBD1,-,CASSLGGRGQNTGELFF,TGTGCCAGCAGCTTAGGCGGCAGGGGGCAAAACACCGGGGAGCTGTTTTTT
TRBJ1-2,TRBV19,TRBD1,-,CASSHQDRADGYTF,TGTGCCAGTAGTCACCAGGACAGGGCGGATGGCTACACCTTC
TRBJ2-7,TRBV5-6,-,-,CASSLPTPLGYEQYF,TGTGCCAGCAGCTTGCCGACTCCGTTGGGCTACGAGCAGTACTTC
TRBJ2-2,TRBV5-6,-,once,CASSFAGGELFF,TGTGCCAGCAGCTTCGCGGGAGGGGAGCTGTTTTTT
TRBJ2-5,TRBV3-1/TRBV3-2,TRBD1,-,CASSQLWDRSKETQYF,TGTGCCAGCAGCCAACTTTGGGACAGAAGTAAAGAGACCCAGTACTTC
TRBJ1-1,TRBV7-9,-,-,CASSLGAGAEAFF,TGTGCCAGCAGCTTAGGGGCAGGGGCTGAAGCTTTCTTT
TRBJ2-1,TRBV5-1,-,once,CASSLGQNEYNEQFF,TGCGCCAGCAGCTTGGGACAGAACGAGTACAATGAGCAGTTCTTC
TRBJ2-1,TRBV27,-,-,CASARPVSYNEQFF,TGTGCCAGCGCTAGACCGGTCTCCTACAATGAGCAGTTCTTC
TRBJ2-7,TRBV30,-,-,CAWGGVEQYF,TGTGCCTGGGGTGGCGTGGAGCAGTACTTC
TRBJ2-7,TRBV19,-,-,CASSLHLDPSYEQYF,TGTGCCAGTAGTCTCCACCTAGACCCCTCCTACGAGCAGTACTTC
TRBJ2-2,TRBV24-1,TRBD1,-,CATSDLGQRGELFF,TGTGCCACCAGTGACCTGGGACAGCGTGGGGAGCTGTTTTTT
TRBJ2-5,TRBV24-1,-,-,CATSDSTTGTGGTQYF,TGTGCCACCAGTGATTCGACGACAGGGACTGGGGGGACCCAGTACTTC
TRBJ2-7,TRBV9,-,-,CASSKGTRKDEQYF,TGTGCCAGCAGCAAAGGGACACGGAAAGACGAGCAGTACTTC
TRBJ2-5,TRBV11-2,-,once,CASSPERSGTQYF,TGTGCCAGCAGCCCTGAGCGGAGCGGGACCCAGTACTTC
TRBJ1-1,TRBV2,-,once,CASSEGTGNQAFF,TGTGCCAGCAGTGAAGGTACAGGGAATCAAGCTTTCTTT
TRBJ2-2,TRBV29-1,-,-,CSVVALTGELFF,TGCAGCGTTGTAGCGCTCACCGGGGAGCTGTTTTTT
TRBJ2-2,TRBV3-1/TRBV3-2,-,-,CASSPLLELGGTGELFF,TGTGCCAGCAGCCCCCTGTTGGAGCTCGGGGGCACCGGGGAGCTGTTTTTT
TRBJ2-3,TRBV28,-,-,CASSPPSGLTDTQYF,TGTGCCAGCAGTCCCCCCAGCGGGTTGACAGATACGCAGTATTTT
TRBJ2-2,TRBV6-5,-,-,CASSPGSTGELFF,TGTGCCAGCAGCCCGGGTTCCACCGGGGAGCTGTTTTTT
TRBJ2-5,TRBV7-2,-,-,CASIPLLAGTQTQYF,TGTGCCAGCATCCCTCTCTTGGCAGGGACACAGACCCAGTACTTC
TRBJ2-1,TRBV19,TRBD2,once,CASSLGLTYNEQFF,TGTGCCAGTAGTTTGGGACTAACCTACAATGAGCAGTTCTTC
TRBJ2-1,TRBV4-1,TRBD2,-,CASSHRGDLAGGEQFF,TGCGCCAGCAGCCACCGTGGGGACCTAGCGGGAGGTGAGCAGTTCTTC
TRBJ2-7,TRBV5-5,TRBD1,-,CASSLVAGGTYEQYF,TGTGCCAGCAGCTTGGTGGCAGGGGGCACCTACGAGCAGTACTTC
TRBJ1-3,TRBV30,-,few,CAWSQGQSSSGNTIYF,TGTGCCTGGAGTCAAGGACAGTCGAGCTCTGGAAACACCATATATTTT
TRBJ2-7,TRBV18,TRBD2,-,CASSPDSPGLAGDEQYF,TGTGCCAGCTCACCAGATAGTCCTGGACTAGCGGGGGACGAGCAGTACTTC
TRBJ2-1,TRBV28,-,-,CASSTHPQGSNEQFF,TGTGCCAGCTCGACTCACCCACAGGGTTCGAATGAGCAGTTCTTC
TRBJ2-5,TRBV9,TRBD2,-,CASSVGWERAGVGETQYF,TGTGCCAGCAGCGTAGGGTGGGAAAGAGCGGGAGTAGGGGAGACCCAGTACTTC
TRBJ2-5,TRBV4-1,-,-,CASSQDLPGNQETQYF,TGCGCCAGCAGCCAAGATCTCCCGGGGAACCAAGAGACCCAGTACTTC
TRBJ2-1,TRBV27,-,-,CASSLGGTTSDEQFF,TGTGCCAGCAGTTTAGGCGGCACTACTTCTGATGAGCAGTTCTTC
TRBJ2-2,TRBV14,-,-,CASSQVNWATNTGELFF,TGTGCCAGCAGCCAAGTAAATTGGGCAACGAACACCGGGGAGCTGTTTTTT
TRBJ1-1,TRBV7-8,TRBD1,-,CASSQDRGRLFF,TGTGCCAGCAGCCAGGACAGGGGGCGATTATTCTTT
TRBJ2-3,TRBV13,-,-,CASSQGGVGDGTDTQYF,TGTGCCAGCAGCCAGGGCGGGGTGGGGGATGGGACAGATACGCAGTATTTT
TRBJ1-6,TRBV30,-,-,CAWSVRAGVANSPLHF,TGTGCCTGGAGTGTACGAGCGGGGGTAGCGAATTCACCCCTCCACTTT
TRBJ1-1,TRBV3-1/TRBV3-2,-,-,CASSRTGLNTEAFF,TGTGCCAGCAGCCGCACAGGGTTGAACACTGAAGCTTTCTTT
TRBJ2-2,TRBV6-5,-,-,CAGSRDTGELFF,TGTGCCGGGTCCAGGGACACCGGGGAGCTGTTTTTT
TRBJ2-7,TRBV6-1,-,-,CASSEVPSSYEQYF,TGTGCCAGCAGTGAAGTTCCCAGCTCCTACGAGCAGTACTTC
TRBJ2-1,TRBV9,TRBD2,-,CASSKWTSVDNEQFF,TGTGCCAGCAGCAAGTGGACTAGCGTGGACAATGAGCAGTTCTTC
TRBJ2-2,TRBV24-1,-,few,CATSSDGYTGELFF,TGTGCCACCAGTTCAGACGGGTACACCGGGGAGCTGTTTTTT
TRBJ2-3,TRBV4-2,-,-,CASSSHTRTVSTDTQYF,TGTGCCAGCAGCTCACATACGAGGACAGTAAGCACAGATACGCAGTATTTT
TRBJ1-2,TRBV5-1,-,once,CASSLNAGAAGYTF,TGCGCCAGCAGCCTCAACGCAGGGGCGGCAGGCTACACCTTC
TRBJ2-2,TRBV6-5,-,-,CASGGGGTVGELFF,TGTGCCAGCGGAGGGGGCGGAACAGTCGGGGAGCTGTTTTTT
TRBJ2-1,TRBV6-4,-,-,CASSDSSSAYNEQFF,TGTGCCAGCAGTGACTCTTCTAGCGCATACAATGAGCAGTTCTTC
TRBJ2-7,TRBV5-6,-,once,CASSLALTGNYEQYF,TGTGCCAGCAGCTTGGCTTTAACAGGAAACTACGAGCAGTACTTC
TRBJ1-1,TRBV6-2/TRBV6-3,-,once,CASSLGVSNTEAFF,TGTGCCAGCAGTCTAGGGGTATCGAACACTGAAGCTTTCTTT
TRBJ2-1,TRBV4-1,-,-,CASSQRTAWNEQFF,TGCGCCAGCAGCCAGAGGACAGCCTGGAATGAGCAGTTCTTC